Below, 14 T cell receptor beta chains from the same sample are listed, as sequenced in a study of cytomegalovirus exposure and HLA in healthy donors. This PCR relied on a set of 60 Vbeta primers and 13 Jbeta primers. Produced via immunoSEQ multiplex PCR; TCRdb's table is partial and in-frame only. The repertoire has more than 150,000 clones, around four fifths of them found once; the top ten carry about 1.9%. Sequenced: PBMCs. The receptor set was obtained from a woman in her 30s in good health and CMV-seronegative.

This rearrangement joins TRBV19 to TRBJ2-2; 8 bases fit TRBD2. There are 16 residues in the CDR3. V lost 8 bases and J lost 0; bases outside the gene matches: 8. Germline CDR1 reads LNHDA; CDR2 reads SQIVND (reference sequence). The CDR3 DNA reads TGTGCCAGTGGGGTGGGGCGGGGGGCGAACACCGGGGAGCTGTTTTTT. Translated: CASGVGRGANTGELFF.

V is TRBV2 and J is TRBJ2-1; 13 bases align to TRBD2. The CDR3 is 19 residues long. Germline V gene lookup returns CDR1 SNHLY and CDR2 FYNNEI. Trimming at V came to 0 bases and at J to 4 bases, leaving 9 bases not matched to a gene. The CDR3, as DNA: TGTGCCAGCAGTGAAGCTGACCTCGGACTAGCGGGGGTATACAATGAGCAGTTCTTC. Translating gives CASSEADLGLAGVYNEQFF. The full variable domain, completed using reference TRBV2 and TRBJ2-1, is EPEVTQTPSHQVTQMGQEVILRCVPISNHLYFYWYRQILGQKVEFLVSFYNNEISEKSEIFDDQFSVERPDGSNFTLKIRSTKLEDSAMYFCASSEADLGLAGVYNEQFFGPGTRLTVL.

The chain combines TRBV7-9 with TRBJ1-6, with TRBD1 matching over 7 bases. Germline V lookup: CDR1 SEHNR, CDR2 FQNEAQ (reference sequence). V trimming: 4 bases; J trimming: 9 bases; junction bases outside the gene matches: 6. There are 14 residues in the CDR3. In DNA, the CDR3 is TGTGCCAGCAGCTCGGGACAGATCGCTTCACCCCTCCACTTT. Translating gives CASSSGQIASPLHF.

The sample holds a few counts of this clone. The chain carries TRBV5-6 and TRBJ2-7; possible D gene TRBD2, 5 bases. The germline V gene encodes CDR1 SGHDT and CDR2 YYEEEE. Trimming removed 4 bases at V and 1 base at J, with 12 bases between. The CDR3 has 14 amino acids. In DNA form, the CDR3 reads TGTGCCAGCAGCCTCGTGAGGGCGTCCTACGAGCAGTACTTC. Its translation is CASSLVRASYEQYF.

This chain uses TRBV5-5 with TRBJ1-2; D gene unclear. This CDR3 has 15 amino acids. Germline V gene sequence: CDR1 SGHKS, CDR2 YYEKEE (reference sequence). V dropped 1 base and J dropped 0 bases, with 10 bases sitting between them. The CDR3 sequence is CASSLLHNSNYGYTF. The CDR3 coding sequence is TGTGCCAGCAGCTTGCTCCACAATTCTAACTATGGCTACACCTTC.

This chain uses TRBV30 with TRBJ1-2, with 7 bases fitting TRBD1. CDR1 GTSNPN and CDR2 SVGIG come from the germline V gene (reference sequence). After removal of 1 base from V and 7 bases from J, the junction contained 9 bases not matched to a gene. The CDR3 is made up of 14 amino acids. CDR3 protein: CAWSETKGAGGYTF. The CDR3 DNA reads as TGTGCCTGGAGTGAAACAAAGGGGGCTGGTGGCTACACCTTC.

The CDR3 loop is CASSRRLAGGTDTQYF. The CDR3 nucleotides read TGTGCCAGCAGTCGAAGACTAGCGGGGGGCACAGATACGCAGTATTTT. This chain uses TRBV11-2 with TRBJ2-3, with 12 bases identical to TRBD2. CDR1 SGHAT and CDR2 FQNNGV come from the germline V gene. V gave up 6 bases and J gave up 1 base; unmatched junction bases: 5. This CDR3 comprises 16 residues.

This sequence joins TRBV12-5 and TRBJ1-6, with 7 positions matching TRBD1. The V and J ends lost 1 base and 10 bases, in that order; junction bases with no gene match: 10. CDR3 length equals 16 residues. Per germline, CDR1 LGHNT and CDR2 FRNRAP. CDR3 sequence: CASGLGQGLGGSPLHF. Written as DNA, the CDR3 is TGTGCTAGTGGTTTGGGACAGGGTCTAGGAGGCTCACCCCTCCACTTT.

J is TRBJ2-3 and V is TRBV5-4; 9 nucleotides match TRBD2. The germline gives CDR1 SGHNT, CDR2 YYREEE (reference sequence). The CDR3 length is 16 residues. Trimming at V came to 5 bases and at J to 2 bases, leaving 9 bases not matched to a gene. In DNA form, the CDR3 reads TGTGCCAGCAGTTCGGCTAGCGGGGATCCCACAGATACGCAGTATTTT. This gives the protein CASSSASGDPTDTQYF. Variable domain in full (rest from reference TRBV5-4 and TRBJ2-3): ETGVTQSPTHLIKTRGQQVTLRCSSQSGHNTVSWYQQALGQGPQFIFQYYREEENGRGNFPPRFSGLQFPNYSSELNVNALELDDSALYLCASSSASGDPTDTQYFGPGTRLTVL.

The rearrangement links TRBV5-1 to TRBJ2-3; the D gene is possibly TRBD1 (5 bases). The germline V gene encodes CDR1 SGHRS and CDR2 YFSETQ. The CDR3 loop spans 15 amino acids. V was pared by 2 bases and J by 1 base, with 11 bases between. In DNA, the CDR3 is TGCGCCAGCAGCTTCCAGGGTTCCGGCACAGATACGCAGTATTTT. Residues: CASSFQGSGTDTQYF.

In this sample, this clone turned up a few times. The chain has TRBV6-6 and TRBJ1-3; D call uncertain. Trimming removed 9 bases from V and 3 bases from J, with 6 bases in between. Germline values: CDR1 MNHNY, CDR2 SVGAGI (reference sequence). This CDR3 is built from 11 residues. The DNA of the CDR3 is TGTGCCAGTCAGATTGGAAACACCATATATTTT. Translated: CASQIGNTIYF.

The V gene is TRBV7-8, the J gene TRBJ1-5; D might be TRBD1 (6 bases). Germline assignment: CDR1 SGHVS and CDR2 FQNEAQ. The CDR3 contains 15 residues. The V gene lost 2 bases and the J gene lost 3 bases, with 11 bases spanning the gap. As DNA, the CDR3 is TGTGCCAGCAGCTTATTACAGGGCCCCAATCAGCCCCAGCATTTT. It is translated as CASSLLQGPNQPQHF.

This chain links TRBV10-1 with TRBJ2-3; TRBD2 matches 7 bases. Germline-derived CDR1 and CDR2 are WNHNN and SYGVQD (reference sequence). There are 14 residues in the CDR3. V shed 6 bases, J shed 1 base, and the junction held 4 bases outside the gene matches. The CDR3 DNA reads TGCGCCAGCAGCGGGGGGAGTGGCACAGATACGCAGTATTTT. Its protein product is CASSGGSGTDTQYF.

This clone was counted a few times. The V and J genes are TRBV7-9 and TRBJ2-5, with D possibly TRBD1 on 5 matching bases. Trimming took off 0 bases at V and 5 bases at J, with 13 bases between the two ends. Germline V gene lookup returns CDR1 SEHNR and CDR2 FQNEAQ (reference sequence). The CDR3 is made up of 15 amino acids. The CDR3 sequence is CASSLAQGVAETQYF. Here the CDR3 DNA reads TGTGCCAGCAGCTTAGCGCAAGGGGTCGCGGAGACCCAGTACTTC. The variable domain in full, completed from reference TRBV7-9 and TRBJ2-5, reads DTGVSQNPRHKITKRGQNVTFRCDPISEHNRLYWYRQTLGQGPEFLTYFQNEAQLEKSRLLSDRFSAERPKGSFSTLEIQRTEQGDSAMYLCASSLAQGVAETQYFGPGTRLLVL.